This T cell receptor (beta chain) is from a study of Graves' ophthalmopathy and Graves' hyperthyroidism. Notes on the study in general: Most thyroid clonotypes expanded beyond 0.001 frequency were also found in blood.

Amplifying from RNA transcripts, the study obtained TCR beta CDR3 regions. First-round RT-PCR with HTBI primers preceded a second-round multiplex PCR. TCRdb re-called the multiplex PCR reads through MiXCR, storing one row per CDR3 protein. The data hold 340,000 or so distinct CDR3 sequences, with 15% to 20% observed a single time. V gave up 8 bases and J gave up 2 bases; unmatched junction bases: 8. Germline loops: CDR1 SGHAT, CDR2 FQNNGV. The CDR3 is made up of 17 amino acids. Donors with ophthalmopathy: moderate-to-severe activity, CAS ≥3, NOSPECS ≥4, duration under 3 months. This clonotype was observed at least ten times. As yet, its antigen is unknown.

Sequenced material: peripheral blood. This rearrangement joins TRBV11-2 to TRBJ2-5; 16 positions agree with TRBD2. The clonotype was recovered from an adult man with Graves' ophthalmopathy. CDR3 region: CASGPGLAGGIQETQYF. The CDR3 DNA reads as TGTGCCAGCGGCCCGGGACTAGCGGGGGGGATACAAGAGACCCAGTACTTC.